This is a list of T cell receptor beta chains from one sample in a study of cytomegalovirus exposure and HLA in healthy donors. Measured with immunoSEQ multiplex PCR; TCRdb has only the in-frame clones, and not every one. Its clone listing holds about 64,000 clones. Specimen: PBMCs. These receptors were taken from a woman under 30 in good health and CMV-seronegative. Each CDR3 is given with its conserved first and last residue. Fields, in order: J gene, CDR3 length, D gene, V gene, CDR3 DNA, CDR3 protein. A D gene is named only where the DNA matches it firmly.

>TRBJ2-3|16|.|TRBV9
TGTGCCAGCAGCCCTGCTGGAGGGGAGTATGGAGATACGCAGTATTTT
CASSPAGGEYGDTQYF
>TRBJ2-7|15|TRBD1|TRBV25-1
TGTGCCAGCAGTGGGAGGACAGGGGGGTTTGACGAGCAGTACTTC
CASSGRTGGFDEQYF
>TRBJ2-7|15|TRBD1|TRBV6-5
TGTGCCAGCAGACGCGGGACAGGAGAAGCCAACGAGCAGTACTTC
CASRRGTGEANEQYF
>TRBJ2-7|15|TRBD2|TRBV4-1
TGCGCCAGCAGCCAAACCACTAGCGGGCGGGGGGAGCAGTACTTC
CASSQTTSGRGEQYF
>TRBJ2-6|15|.|TRBV30
TGTGCCGGGAGTGCCTCAGGGGCTGGGGCCAACGTCCTGACTTTC
CAGSASGAGANVLTF
>TRBJ1-1|15|TRBD1|TRBV6-5
TGTGCCAGCAGTTTTTCGGACAGGGGCAGCACTGAAGCTTTCTTT
CASSFSDRGSTEAFF
>TRBJ2-5|12|.|TRBV5-1
TGCGCCAGCAGCGGGGCATTGGAGACCCAGTACTTC
CASSGALETQYF
>TRBJ2-3|15|TRBD2|TRBV30
TGTGCCTGGGTGCCCACTAGCGGGAGTCGAGATACGCAGTATTTT
CAWVPTSGSRDTQYF
>TRBJ1-2|11|.|TRBV2
TGTGCCAGCAGTGGGGGGAGGGGCTACACCTTC
CASSGGRGYTF
>TRBJ2-7|14|.|TRBV25-1
TGTGCCAGCAGTGAATACGGGGAACCCTACGAGCAGTACTTC
CASSEYGEPYEQYF
>TRBJ2-7|12|.|TRBV7-6
TGTGCCAGCAGCCCCCCGGTCGGCGAGCAGTACTTC
CASSPPVGEQYF
>TRBJ1-2|14|TRBD1|TRBV6-5
TGTGCCAGCAGTCAACAGGGGGCAGAGTATGGCTACACCTTC
CASSQQGAEYGYTF
>TRBJ2-7|14|TRBD1|TRBV11-1
TGTGCCAGCAGCTTCTCCGGGACAGGAATCGAGCAGTACTTC
CASSFSGTGIEQYF
>TRBJ1-1|18|TRBD1|TRBV10-2
TGCGCCAGCAGTAAGATAAGGGACAGTGATGTCGGGAACACTGAAGCTTTCTTT
CASSKIRDSDVGNTEAFF
>TRBJ1-1|13|TRBD1|TRBV6-5
TGTGCCAGCACTCTGCAGGGGGGCACTGAAGCTTTCTTT
CASTLQGGTEAFF
>TRBJ2-3|15|.|TRBV27
TGTGCCAGCAGTTTAGCGGCAGGGTGGACAGATACGCAGTATTTT
CASSLAAGWTDTQYF
>TRBJ2-5|15|TRBD1|TRBV30
TGTGCCGGAAGGGGACAGGGAATGAGGGGGGAGACCCAGTACTTC
CAGRGQGMRGETQYF
>TRBJ2-3|17|.|TRBV25-1
TGTGCCAGCAGTGATCGACTAGGTCCCAACACACACGGTACGCAGTATTTT
CASSDRLGPNTHGTQYF
>TRBJ1-1|10|.|TRBV7-9
TGTGCCAGTAAAGAGTCTGAAGCTTTCTTT
CASKESEAFF
>TRBJ2-7|13|TRBD2|TRBV19
TGTGCCAGTAGCCCCCGGGGGGCCTACGAGCAGTACTTC
CASSPRGAYEQYF
>TRBJ2-7|13|.|TRBV10-1
TGCGCCAGCAGTGCGGGACTCCTCTACGAGCAGTACTTC
CASSAGLLYEQYF
>TRBJ2-7|12|.|TRBV7-6
TGTGCCAGCAGCGCCTCAGGGTACGAGCAGTACTTC
CASSASGYEQYF
>TRBJ2-7|16|TRBD2|TRBV6-1
TGTGCCAGCAGTGAAGGGACTCGGGAGGACGTATACGAGCAGTACTTC
CASSEGTREDVYEQYF
>TRBJ1-6|14|TRBD1|TRBV7-9
TGTGCCAGCAGCCGGGACAGGGAAAATTCACCCCTCCACTTT
CASSRDRENSPLHF
>TRBJ2-1|14|TRBD2|TRBV7-7
TGTGCTAGCAGCAAAGGACTAGCTAATAATGAGCAGTTCTTC
CASSKGLANNEQFF
>TRBJ2-7|14|.|TRBV4-1
TGCGCCAGCAGCCAAGATCCTGGGAGATACGAGCAGTACTTC
CASSQDPGRYEQYF
>TRBJ2-5|13|.|TRBV19
TGTGCCAGTAGTATTAGCAGGGATAAGACCCAGTACTTC
CASSISRDKTQYF
>TRBJ2-1|13|TRBD2|TRBV5-4
TGTGCCAGCAGCCCATCAGGGAGGGATGAGCAGTTCTTC
CASSPSGRDEQFF
>TRBJ1-1|16|TRBD1|TRBV6-1
TGTGCCAGCCGTGACCGACTTGGACAGGGGGGCACTGAAGCTTTCTTT
CASRDRLGQGGTEAFF
>TRBJ2-1|15|.|TRBV2
TGTGCCAGCGTTGACTCCTTGAGCTCCTACAATGAGCAGTTCTTC
CASVDSLSSYNEQFF
>TRBJ1-2|15|.|TRBV6-4
TGTGCCAGCAGTGACTCTGCGGAGGGTTTGCGTGGCTACACCTTC
CASSDSAEGLRGYTF
>TRBJ2-7|15|.|TRBV10-3
TGTGCCATCAGTGAAGGGGCGAGTAGCTCCTACGAGCAGTACTTC
CAISEGASSSYEQYF
>TRBJ2-3|19|TRBD2|TRBV2
TGTGCCAGCAGAATTGGGGCCGGGACTAGCGGAGGAGGGACAGATACGCAGTATTTT
CASRIGAGTSGGGTDTQYF
>TRBJ1-5|16|.|TRBV15
TGTGCCACCAGCAGAGATGATCAAGGGGTAGGTCAGCCCCAGCATTTT
CATSRDDQGVGQPQHF
>TRBJ1-2|14|TRBD1|TRBV6-5
TGTGCCAGCAGTCCGACAGGGTCTAGGGGTGGCTACACCTTC
CASSPTGSRGGYTF
>TRBJ1-2|13|TRBD1|TRBV6-1
TGTGCCAGCAGAAACACAGGGGTATATGGCTACACCTTC
CASRNTGVYGYTF
>TRBJ2-5|14|.|TRBV7-8
TGTGCCAGCAGCGCGGGCCCGGGGGTAGAGACCCAGTACTTC
CASSAGPGVETQYF
>TRBJ2-2|14|.|TRBV5-1
TGCGCCAGCAGGGGGGCAGCGAACACCGGGGAGCTGTTTTTT
CASRGAANTGELFF
>TRBJ1-1|15|TRBD1|TRBV11-2
TGTGCCAGCAGCTTGCCGGGACAGGGGAGCACTGAAGCTTTCTTT
CASSLPGQGSTEAFF
>TRBJ1-4|16|TRBD1|TRBV4-1
TGCGCCAGCAGCCAAGACCCGACAGGGCAATATGAAAAACTGTTTTTT
CASSQDPTGQYEKLFF
>TRBJ1-1|13|.|TRBV28
TGTGCCAGCAGTTTAACAGAGAACACTGAAGCTTTCTTT
CASSLTENTEAFF
>TRBJ1-2|15|TRBD1|TRBV5-4
TGTGCCAGCAGTTCAGGACAGGGGAGAAACTATGGCTACACCTTC
CASSSGQGRNYGYTF
>TRBJ2-5|17|TRBD2|TRBV19
TGTGCCAGTAGACCGCGAGCGACTAGCGGTTTCCGGGAGACCCAGTACTTC
CASRPRATSGFRETQYF
>TRBJ2-3|16|TRBD2|TRBV7-8
TGTGCCAGCAGCTTGGGGGGGGGATTAGTTACAGATACGCAGTATTTT
CASSLGGGLVTDTQYF
>TRBJ2-7|14|TRBD1|TRBV28
TGTGCCAGCAGCCCAGCCAGGGGGAACTACGAGCAGTACTTC
CASSPARGNYEQYF
>TRBJ2-7|16|TRBD2|TRBV9
TGTGCCAGCAGCCCACGACCCCTAGCGGGGACCTACGAGCAGTACTTC
CASSPRPLAGTYEQYF
>TRBJ1-2|13|.|TRBV4-1
TGCGCCAGCAGCCCTACCGTACGGGATGGCTACACCTTC
CASSPTVRDGYTF
>TRBJ1-2|15|.|TRBV5-6
TGTGCCAGCAGCTTGCCCTCGACAGCCCGAGGTGGCTACACCTTC
CASSLPSTARGGYTF